The 21 T cell receptor beta chains below were found in one sample sequenced in a study of sequential checkpoint blockade in melanoma. Treatment denoted: randomized to nivolumab then ipilimumab (arm A) or the reverse (arm B). Repertoires were generated with immunoSEQ multiplex PCR, while TCRdb's copy carries only in-frame clones and drops some. The table records roughly 8,400 clones, roughly nine tenths of them present only once. The sample in question was CD8+ T cells sorted from blood (inferred from file names), obtained from a patient given nivolumab and ipilimumab in sequence. The receptors shown here come from a human donor with melanoma.

The rearrangement uses TRBV4-1 and TRBJ1-4, with D tentatively TRBD1 (6 bases). V was clipped by 3 bases and J by 5 bases, with 10 bases between them. CDR1 and CDR2 from the germline V gene are MGHRA and YSYEKL. The length of the CDR3 is 14 residues. The CDR3 reads CASSQGGGNEKLFF. In DNA, the CDR3 is TGCGCCAGCAGCCAGGGAGGGGGAAATGAAAAACTGTTTTTT.

This chain's CDR3 is CASSHRDRSNQPQHF. CDR3 bases: TGCGCCAGCAGCCACCGGGACAGGAGCAATCAGCCCCAGCATTTT. J is TRBJ1-5 and V is TRBV4-1; TRBD1 agrees at 8 bases. This CDR3 region has 15 residues. V lost 3 bases, J lost 1 base, and 2 bases stayed unmatched. Germline V gene sequence: CDR1 MGHRA, CDR2 YSYEKL.

The chain links TRBV6-1 to TRBJ2-2; D is unresolved. The CDR3 extends over 13 amino acids. The V end was cut by 5 bases, the J end by 3 bases, with 7 bases between. The germline CDR1 and CDR2 sequences are MNHNS and SASEGT. CDR3 residues: CASSLSDTGELFF. CDR3 coding DNA: TGTGCCAGCAGTTTGAGCGACACCGGGGAGCTGTTTTTT.

The chain uses TRBV7-2 and TRBJ1-1, with TRBD1 matching 9 bases. V trimming: 1 base; J trimming: 6 bases; junction bases outside the gene matches: 3. This CDR3 has 14 residues. Germline lookup yields CDR1 SGHTA and CDR2 FQGNSA. The CDR3 DNA is TGTGCCAGCAGCTTAGTTACAGGGGGCTCTGAAGCTTTCTTT. Protein sequence: CASSLVTGGSEAFF.

The chain links TRBV5-1 to TRBJ1-1; unclear D gene. Germline CDR1 is SGHRS and CDR2 is YFSETQ. V dropped 5 bases and J dropped 0 bases, with 8 bases sitting between them. CDR3 length: 13 amino acids. CDR3 DNA: TGCGCCAGCAGACCCGACATGAACACTGAAGCTTTCTTT. This translates into CASRPDMNTEAFF.

The genes are TRBV25-1 and TRBJ1-2; TRBD1 aligns across 7 bases. In germline, CDR1 is MGHDK, CDR2 SYGVNS. The CDR3 totals 11 residues. With 7 bases clipped from V and 4 bases from J, the junction kept 0 bases outside the gene matches. Here the CDR3 DNA reads TGTGCCAGCAACAGGGGCTATGGCTACACCTTC. This sequence encodes CASNRGYGYTF.

The J gene is TRBJ2-7, the V gene TRBV19, with D possibly being TRBD2 (6 bases). V lost 9 bases, J lost 3 bases, and 18 bases lay in between. The CDR3 is 14 residues long. Germline V lookup: CDR1 LNHDA, CDR2 SQIVND (reference sequence). As DNA, the CDR3 is TGTGCCAGCTTGGGACTCCGAACATACTACGAGCAGTACGTC. Residues: CASLGLRTYYEQYV.

The chain carries TRBV5-8 and TRBJ1-2; D not resolved. V lost 2 bases and J 8 bases, leaving 13 bases between the germline ends. This CDR3 is 13 amino acids long. The germline V gene encodes CDR1 SGHTS and CDR2 YDEGEE. The DNA of the CDR3 is TGTGCCAGCAGCTTTTTGGTTCTGGAGGGCTACACCTTC. It yields the protein CASSFLVLEGYTF.

The rearrangement joins TRBV21-1 to TRBJ2-7; the table's D call of TRBD1 was not tested on the DNA. TRBV21-1 is a known pseudogene. This CDR3 region has 14 residues. The CDR3 DNA is TGTGCCAGCAGCAAATCCCCAGGGATATACGAGCAGTACTTC. Amino acids: CASSKSPGIYEQYF.

The chain has TRBV19 and TRBJ1-2; 10 positions agree with TRBD1. The trim removed 6 bases at V and 7 bases at J, leaving 2 bases unmatched. The germline V gene encodes CDR1 LNHDA and CDR2 SQIVND (reference sequence). This CDR3 comprises 12 residues. In DNA, the CDR3 is TGTGCCAGTAGGACAGGGGGCCTTGGCTACACCTTC. Amino acids: CASRTGGLGYTF.

V gene TRBV15 combines with J gene TRBJ1-5, with no clear D. CDR3 length: 15 amino acids. CDR1 is LNHNV and CDR2 is YYDKDF in the germline V gene (reference sequence). V was clipped by 0 bases and J by 6 bases, with 12 bases between them. The CDR3 DNA follows: TGTGCCACCAGCAGAGATCGGGTGCCCAGTCAGCCCCAGCATTTT. Translation gives CATSRDRVPSQPQHF. Full variable domain (missing parts from reference TRBV15 and TRBJ1-5): DAMVIQNPRYQVTQFGKPVTLSCSQTLNHNVMYWYQQKSSQAPKLLFHYYDKDFNNEADTPDNFQSRRPNTSFCFLDIRSPGLGDTAMYLCATSRDRVPSQPQHFGDGTRLSIL.

The chain links TRBV19 to TRBJ1-2, with 10 nucleotides matching TRBD1. With V trimmed by 3 bases and J by 4 bases, 2 bases remained unmatched. The CDR3 runs 14 residues. CDR1 is LNHDA, CDR2 SQIVND, per germline (reference sequence). The CDR3 DNA is TGTGCCAGTAGTATGACAGGGGGCGTCTATGGCTACACCTTC. Its translation: CASSMTGGVYGYTF.

The chain couples TRBV7-6 to TRBJ1-2; 7 bases match TRBD1. Germline V gene lookup returns CDR1 SGHVS and CDR2 FNYEAQ. The CDR3 consists of 14 residues. V lost 2 bases to trimming and J lost 3 bases; unmatched junction nucleotides: 3. CDR3 region: CASSLLGTDYGYTF. The CDR3 nucleotides are TGTGCCAGCAGCTTACTAGGGACAGACTATGGCTACACCTTC.

V and J are TRBV21-1 and TRBJ2-7; the table's D gene call, TRBD1, was not cross checked with the DNA. TRBV21-1 is marked as a pseudogene. The length of the CDR3 is 14 residues. CDR3 amino acids: CARKEPGGTYEQYV. The DNA of the CDR3 is TGTGCCAGAAAGGAGCCTGGGGGCACCTACGAGCAGTACGTC.

The V and J genes are TRBV19 and TRBJ2-7; tentatively, D is TRBD2 (5 bases). CDR1 is LNHDA and CDR2 is SQIVND in the germline V gene (reference sequence). V gave up 5 bases and J gave up 5 bases, with 25 bases separating them. This CDR3 comprises 17 residues. The CDR3 DNA is TGTGCCAGTAGTGCAACTGGTGGGTCCCGAGCGGTAGACGAGCAGTACTTC. This translates into CASSATGGSRAVDEQYF.

This clone appeared once. The chain combines TRBV5-4 with TRBJ1-4; D unresolved. Germline-derived CDR1 and CDR2 are SGHNT and YYREEE (reference sequence). Deletions cut 4 bases from V and 2 bases from J, with 21 bases between. There are 18 residues in the CDR3. CDR3 coding DNA: TGTGCCAGCAGCCCAACGAATGGACTTCAAGGGACTAATGAAAAACTGTTTTTT. Translation gives CASSPTNGLQGTNEKLFF.

This clone was found once. The chain couples TRBV27 to TRBJ2-2; 8 nucleotides agree with TRBD1. The CDR3 runs 15 residues. Germline V CDR1 and CDR2: MNHEY, SMNVEV (reference sequence). Trimming took 3 bases from V and 3 from J; bases not matched to a gene: 3. The CDR3 DNA reads as TGTGCCAGCAGTTTCCAGGGGGCTTACACCGGGGAGCTGTTTTTT. Its translation is CASSFQGAYTGELFF.

CDR3 sequence reads: CASSRQGASEQYF. Here the CDR3 DNA reads TGTGCCAGCAGTCGACAGGGGGCTTCCGAGCAGTACTTC. The chain joins TRBV27 to TRBJ2-7, with TRBD1 identical over 10 bases. Germline assignment: CDR1 MNHEY and CDR2 SMNVEV (reference sequence). The length of the CDR3 is 13 residues. J was trimmed by 6 bases and V by 5 bases; bases with no gene match: 4.

In DNA form, the CDR3 reads TGTGCCAGCAGTTCCCCCACAGGGGGGAAGGACACTGAAGCTTTCTTT. This sequence encodes CASSSPTGGKDTEAFF. The V and J genes are TRBV28 and TRBJ1-1, with 8 bases aligning to TRBD1. CDR3 size: 16 residues. The ends lost 4 bases at V and 3 bases at J; junction bases unmatched: 10. In germline, CDR1 is MDHEN, CDR2 SYDVKM.

V and J are TRBV9 and TRBJ2-7, with D maybe TRBD2 (7 bases). The CDR3 loop spans 15 amino acids. Deletions cut 4 bases from V and 5 bases from J, with 19 bases between. CDR1 is SGDLS and CDR2 is YYNGEE in the germline V gene. CDR3 sequence reads: CASSPDAGAGDEQYF. The DNA of the CDR3 is TGTGCCAGCAGCCCAGACGCGGGGGCGGGGGACGAGCAGTACTTC.

The CDR3 region is CASSYGEKLFF. CDR3 DNA sequence: TGCGCCAGCAGCTACGGTGAAAAACTGTTTTTT. The gene calls are TRBV5-1 and TRBJ1-4; D not resolved. The CDR3 is made up of 11 amino acids. V was trimmed by 3 bases and J by 7 bases, leaving 4 bases between them. Germline V gives CDR1 SGHRS, CDR2 YFSETQ.